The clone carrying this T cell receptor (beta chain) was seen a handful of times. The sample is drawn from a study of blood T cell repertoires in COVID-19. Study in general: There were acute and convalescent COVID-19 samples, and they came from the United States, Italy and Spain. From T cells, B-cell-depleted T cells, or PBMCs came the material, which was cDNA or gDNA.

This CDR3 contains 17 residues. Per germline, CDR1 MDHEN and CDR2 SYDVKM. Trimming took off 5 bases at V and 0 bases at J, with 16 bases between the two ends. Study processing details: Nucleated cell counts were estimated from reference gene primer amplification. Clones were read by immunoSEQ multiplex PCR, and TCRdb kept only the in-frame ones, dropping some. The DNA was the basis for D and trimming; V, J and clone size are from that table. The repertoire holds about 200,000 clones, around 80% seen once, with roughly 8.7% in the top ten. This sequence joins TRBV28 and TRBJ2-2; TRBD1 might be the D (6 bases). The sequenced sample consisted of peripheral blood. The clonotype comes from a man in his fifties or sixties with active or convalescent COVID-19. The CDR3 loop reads CASSGAGDGSNTGELFF. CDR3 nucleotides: TGTGCCAGCAGTGGAGCAGGGGACGGGTCGAACACCGGGGAGCTGTTTTTT. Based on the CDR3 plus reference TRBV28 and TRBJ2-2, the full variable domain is DVKVTQSSRYLVKRTGEKVFLECVQDMDHENMFWYRQDPGLGLRLIYFSYDVKMKEKGDIPEGYSVSREKKERFSLILESASTNQTSMYLCASSGAGDGSNTGELFFGEGSRLTVL.